Each of the 18 T cell receptor beta chains below was sequenced from the same sample in a study of cytomegalovirus exposure and HLA in healthy donors. PCR used 60 Vbeta primers and 13 Jbeta primers. The table came from immunoSEQ multiplex PCR; TCRdb's copy has only in-frame clones and leaves some out. Among about 100,000 clones, around two thirds were seen once, and the ten largest hold approximately 2.5%. Sequencing used PBMCs. The origin of the receptors is a man aged 50-59 years in good health and CMV-seropositive.

This clone was observed a handful of times. The CDR3 region is CASSSRNSGGHNEQFF. The CDR3, as DNA: TGTGCCAGCAGCTCCCGGAACAGCGGGGGCCACAATGAGCAGTTCTTC. The chain joins TRBV13 to TRBJ2-1, with 8 bases aligning to TRBD2. This CDR3 has 16 amino acids. The V gene end was trimmed by 4 bases and the J gene end by 5 bases; junction bases not matched to a gene: 10. Per germline, CDR1 PRHDT and CDR2 FYEKMQ (reference sequence).

This clone has just one count. V gene TRBV5-4 combines with J gene TRBJ2-1, with D tentatively TRBD2 (6 bases). CDR1 is SGHNT and CDR2 is YYREEE in the germline V gene (reference sequence). The length of the CDR3 is 12 residues. The ends were cut back, 5 bases at V and 10 bases at J, with 13 bases in the middle. The CDR3 sequence is CASRTLAGEQFF. CDR3 bases: TGTGCCAGCAGGACACTGGCGGGGGAGCAGTTCTTC.

The chain carries TRBV1 and TRBJ2-1; the table's D call of TRBD2 was not tested on the DNA. TRBV1 counts as a pseudogene. The CDR3 runs 13 residues. CDR3 coding DNA: TGCACCAGCAGCCAAGGCCGAGATAATGAGCAGTTCTTC. It codes for CTSSQGRDNEQFF.

The V and J genes are TRBV23-1 and TRBJ2-1; D is perhaps TRBD1 (6 bases). TRBV23-1 is identified as an open reading frame with a role that is uncertain. This CDR3 is 21 amino acids long. Trimming cost V 0 bases and J 1 base, with 25 bases left between them. The CDR3 loop reads CASSQSCGQGCRWGSYNEQFF. The CDR3 coding sequence is TGCGCCAGCAGTCAATCCTGCGGGCAGGGGTGTCGATGGGGGTCCTACAATGAGCAGTTCTTC.

The chain has TRBV7-2 and TRBJ2-7, with a weak D call TRBD2 (6 bases). The V gene's germline CDR1 is SGHTA and CDR2 FQGNSA. CDR3 length equals 13 residues. The germline V and J ends were trimmed by 1 base and 5 bases, with 9 bases remaining between them. The CDR3 region has the DNA TGTGCCAGCAGCTTAGATAGGAGGGACGAGCAGTACTTC. Translating gives CASSLDRRDEQYF.

The sample holds a few counts of this clone. This chain connects TRBV27 to TRBJ2-5; possibly TRBD1 for D (6 bases). Germline CDR1 and CDR2: MNHEY and SMNVEV (reference sequence). This CDR3 has 13 residues. Trimming pared 5 bases from V and 7 bases from J, leaving 14 bases between. The CDR3: CASSAQGSGTQYF. As DNA, the CDR3 is TGTGCCAGCAGTGCTCAGGGGTCGGGGACCCAGTACTTC.

The chain uses TRBV6-1 and TRBJ1-1; D gene uncertain. Between the trimmed V and J ends, which lost 6 bases and 7 bases, there was a span of 12 bases. Germline CDR1 MNHNS, CDR2 SASEGT. CDR3 length: 12 residues. CDR3 residues: CASSARVFEAFF. CDR3 bases: TGTGCCAGCAGCGCCCGGGTCTTTGAAGCTTTCTTT.

The V and J genes are TRBV27 and TRBJ2-7, with D possibly TRBD2 on 6 matching bases. V lost 6 bases and J lost 6, with 18 bases in between. This CDR3 comprises 14 residues. CDR1 MNHEY and CDR2 SMNVEV come from the germline V gene (reference sequence). DNA of the CDR3: TGTGCCAGCAGGCCCGGACTAATTCTAGGCGAGCAGTACTTC. Protein sequence: CASRPGLILGEQYF.

The CDR3 protein is CASSLGRGPYSNQPQHF. For the CDR3, the DNA is TGTGCCAGCAGTTTGGGCAGGGGACCCTATAGCAATCAGCCCCAGCATTTT. This rearrangement joins TRBV28 to TRBJ1-5; D might be TRBD1 (6 bases). Germline lookup yields CDR1 MDHEN and CDR2 SYDVKM. CDR3 length: 17 amino acids. Trimming left V 3 bases short and J 0 bases short, with 15 bases between.

This chain uses TRBV5-1 with TRBJ2-7; D may be TRBD2 (6 bases). The CDR3 runs 14 residues. Per the germline V gene, CDR1 is SGHRS and CDR2 is YFSETQ. Deletions cut 5 bases from V and 0 bases from J, with 12 bases between. CDR3 sequence reads: CASSSGLSSYEQYF. CDR3 nucleotides: TGCGCCAGCAGTTCGGGACTCAGCTCCTACGAGCAGTACTTC.

V usage is TRBV18 and J usage is TRBJ1-1; the match to TRBD1 covers 7 bases. The V gene's germline CDR1 is KGHSH and CDR2 LQKENI. The CDR3 sequence is 16 residues long. V trimming: 2 bases; J trimming: 5 bases; junction bases outside the gene matches: 11. CDR3 amino acids: CASSPKGAGGDTEAFF. CDR3 bases: TGTGCCAGCTCACCAAAAGGGGCAGGGGGAGATACTGAAGCTTTCTTT.

This chain links TRBV5-8 with TRBJ1-5; D is uncertain. This CDR3 comprises 15 residues. Germline V gene sequence: CDR1 SGHTS, CDR2 YDEGEE. V lost 1 base and J 4 bases, leaving 12 bases between the germline ends. CDR3 protein: CASSLFLGANQPQHF. In DNA form, the CDR3 reads TGTGCCAGCAGCTTGTTTTTGGGCGCTAATCAGCCCCAGCATTTT.

The DNA of the CDR3 is TGTGCCTGGAGTGTACTAGGGGGATTGAATAACATTCAGTACTTC. It yields the protein CAWSVLGGLNNIQYF. The chain combines TRBV30 with TRBJ2-4; D possibly corresponds to TRBD1 (6 bases). This CDR3 contains 15 residues. CDR1 GTSNPN and CDR2 SVGIG come from the germline V gene (reference sequence). V was shortened by 0 bases and J by 7 bases, with 16 bases between the two germline ends.

In this sample, this clone turned up once. Compared with germline, one end of the junction differs, possibly owing to a read error. The chain couples TRBV7-9 to TRBJ1-4; no clear D. Germline CDR1 SEHNR, CDR2 FQNEAQ (reference sequence). This CDR3 has 13 amino acids. The chain's CDR3 is CSSSLLAGEKLFF. The CDR3, as DNA: TGTTCCAGCAGCTTACTTGCAGGTGAAAAACTGTTTTTT. The whole variable domain, remainder taken from reference TRBV7-9 and TRBJ1-4, is DTGVSQNPRHKITKRGQNVTFRCDPISEHNRLYWYRQTLGQGPEFLTYFQNEAQLEKSRLLSDRFSAERPKGSFSTLEIQRTEQGDSAMYLCSSSLLAGEKLFFGSGTQLSVL.

The chain carries TRBV2 and TRBJ1-2; 8 nucleotides agree with TRBD1. V was pared by 1 base and J by 4 bases, with 11 bases of the junction left unmatched. Germline V gene lookup returns CDR1 SNHLY and CDR2 FYNNEI. CDR3 size: 17 residues. The CDR3, as DNA: TGTGCCAGCAGTGAAGGGATAGGACAGGGAGATTCCTATGGCTACACCTTC. This gives the protein CASSEGIGQGDSYGYTF.

The J gene is TRBJ2-7, the V gene TRBV7-9; TRBD1 is a possible D gene (5 bases). The germline V and J ends were trimmed by 1 base and 0 bases, with 7 bases remaining between them. Germline V lookup: CDR1 SEHNR, CDR2 FQNEAQ (reference sequence). CDR3 length: 14 residues. The CDR3 loop is CASSLDRSSYEQYF. The CDR3 DNA is TGTGCCAGCAGCTTAGACAGGAGCTCCTACGAGCAGTACTTC.

The rearrangement uses TRBV14 and TRBJ1-1; 7 bases are a match to TRBD1. This CDR3 has 15 residues. The germline V gene encodes CDR1 SGHDN and CDR2 FVKESK. Trimming took 4 bases from V and 5 from J; bases not matched to a gene: 10. CDR3 amino acids: CASSLRTGWGTEAFF. CDR3 DNA: TGTGCCAGCAGCCTGCGGACAGGCTGGGGAACTGAAGCTTTCTTT.

CDR3: CASSTGSYNEQFF. CDR3 sequence (DNA): TGTGCCAGCAGCACGGGGTCATACAATGAGCAGTTCTTC. J is TRBJ2-1 and V is TRBV11-1, with D possibly being TRBD2 (5 bases). The V gene lost 5 bases and the J gene lost 4 bases, with 9 bases spanning the gap. Germline CDR1 SGHAT, CDR2 FQDESV (reference sequence). The CDR3 is made up of 13 amino acids.